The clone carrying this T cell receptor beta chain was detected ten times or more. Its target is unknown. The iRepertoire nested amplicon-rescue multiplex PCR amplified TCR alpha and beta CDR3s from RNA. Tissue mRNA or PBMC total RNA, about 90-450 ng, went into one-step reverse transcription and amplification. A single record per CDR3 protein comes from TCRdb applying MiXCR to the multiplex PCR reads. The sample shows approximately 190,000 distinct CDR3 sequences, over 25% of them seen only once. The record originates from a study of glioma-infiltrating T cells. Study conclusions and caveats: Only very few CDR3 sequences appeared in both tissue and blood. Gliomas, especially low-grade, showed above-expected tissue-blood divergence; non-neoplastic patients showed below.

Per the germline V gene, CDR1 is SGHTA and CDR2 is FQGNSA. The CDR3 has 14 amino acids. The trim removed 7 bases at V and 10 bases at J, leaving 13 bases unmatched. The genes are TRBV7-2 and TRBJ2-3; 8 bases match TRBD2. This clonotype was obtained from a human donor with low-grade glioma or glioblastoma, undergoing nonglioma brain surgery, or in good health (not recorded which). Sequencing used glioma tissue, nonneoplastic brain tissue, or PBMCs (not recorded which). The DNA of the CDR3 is TGTGCCAGCACCCCCCAGCGGGAGTCAGAGGCGCAGTATTTT. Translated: CASTPQRESEAQYF.